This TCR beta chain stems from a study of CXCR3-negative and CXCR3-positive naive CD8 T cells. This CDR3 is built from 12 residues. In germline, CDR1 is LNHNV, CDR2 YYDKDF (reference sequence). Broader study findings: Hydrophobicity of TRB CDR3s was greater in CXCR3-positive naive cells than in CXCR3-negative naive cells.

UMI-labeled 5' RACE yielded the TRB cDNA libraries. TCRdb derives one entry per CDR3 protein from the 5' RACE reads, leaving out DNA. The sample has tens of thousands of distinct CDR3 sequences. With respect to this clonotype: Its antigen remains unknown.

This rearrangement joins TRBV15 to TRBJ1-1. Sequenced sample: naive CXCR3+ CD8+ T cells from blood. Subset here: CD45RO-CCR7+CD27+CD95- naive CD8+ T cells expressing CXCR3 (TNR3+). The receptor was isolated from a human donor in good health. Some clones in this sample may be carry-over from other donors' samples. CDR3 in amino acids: CATRGFVTEAFF.